The rows below give T cell receptor beta chains drawn from one sample of a study of T cell responses to AZD1222 COVID-19 vaccine. The assay was immunoSEQ multiplex PCR, and TCRdb's table has in-frame clones only and misses some. The top ten hold approximately 1.5% of the sample, which has 130,000 to 150,000 clones, around 90% seen once. Sequenced here: peripheral blood, sampled on day 0 of AZD1222 vaccination. These TCRs come from an adult in good health. The CDR3 runs from the conserved cysteine through the conserved F or W. The order of the fields is J gene, CDR3 length, V gene, clone size, D gene, CDR3 protein, CDR3 DNA. D genes are given only for firm matches. Some rows have no size entry. The others give once, few or many, or a class for an expanded clone.

J gene: TRBJ1-5; CDR3 length: 13; V gene: TRBV19; clone size: .; D gene: .; CDR3 protein: CASSMDFNQPQHF; CDR3 DNA: TGTGCCAGTAGTATGGATTTTAATCAGCCCCAGCATTTT
J gene: TRBJ2-7; CDR3 length: 15; V gene: TRBV4-1; clone size: .; D gene: .; CDR3 protein: CASSQEPTEVYEQYF; CDR3 DNA: TGCGCCAGCAGCCAAGAACCGACGGAAGTCTACGAGCAGTACTTC
J gene: TRBJ2-5; CDR3 length: 15; V gene: TRBV27; clone size: .; D gene: TRBD1; CDR3 protein: CASSTRDRGQETQYF; CDR3 DNA: TGTGCCAGCAGTACTCGGGACAGGGGCCAAGAGACCCAGTACTTC
J gene: TRBJ1-2; CDR3 length: 15; V gene: TRBV5-6; clone size: .; D gene: .; CDR3 protein: CASSLVWGDGYGYTF; CDR3 DNA: TGTGCCAGCAGCTTGGTGTGGGGGGATGGCTATGGCTACACCTTC
J gene: TRBJ1-1; CDR3 length: 14; V gene: TRBV27; clone size: .; D gene: .; CDR3 protein: CASSPRQASTEAFF; CDR3 DNA: TGTGCCAGCAGTCCCCGACAGGCTAGCACTGAAGCTTTCTTT
J gene: TRBJ1-1; CDR3 length: 14; V gene: TRBV28; clone size: .; D gene: TRBD1; CDR3 protein: CASSSGQESTEAFF; CDR3 DNA: TGTGCCAGCAGTTCGGGACAGGAGAGCACTGAAGCTTTCTTT
J gene: TRBJ2-3; CDR3 length: 18; V gene: TRBV4-2; clone size: .; D gene: TRBD2; CDR3 protein: CASTTRGLAEGVTDTQYF; CDR3 DNA: TGTGCCAGCACCACAAGAGGACTAGCGGAGGGGGTCACAGATACGCAGTATTTT
J gene: TRBJ2-7; CDR3 length: 12; V gene: TRBV5-1; clone size: once; D gene: .; CDR3 protein: CASSRTLNEQYF; CDR3 DNA: TGCGCCAGCAGCCGAACCCTAAACGAGCAGTACTTC
J gene: TRBJ2-7; CDR3 length: 14; V gene: TRBV3-1/TRBV3-2; clone size: .; D gene: .; CDR3 protein: CASSQGPVVQGQYF; CDR3 DNA: TGTGCCAGCAGCCAAGGCCCTGTTGTCCAGGGACAGTACTTC
J gene: TRBJ1-1; CDR3 length: 14; V gene: TRBV9; clone size: .; D gene: .; CDR3 protein: CASSKGGLGTEAFF; CDR3 DNA: TGTGCCAGCAGCAAGGGGGGGCTGGGGACTGAAGCTTTCTTT
J gene: TRBJ2-1; CDR3 length: 17; V gene: TRBV4-2; clone size: once; D gene: TRBD2; CDR3 protein: CASSPILAGGTGNEQFF; CDR3 DNA: TGTGCCAGCAGCCCAATCCTAGCGGGAGGGACTGGTAATGAGCAGTTCTTC
J gene: TRBJ1-5; CDR3 length: 14; V gene: TRBV6-1; clone size: .; D gene: .; CDR3 protein: CASSDAVSNQPQHF; CDR3 DNA: TGTGCCAGCAGTGATGCGGTGAGCAATCAGCCCCAGCATTTT
J gene: TRBJ2-1; CDR3 length: 19; V gene: TRBV5-6; clone size: .; D gene: TRBD2; CDR3 protein: CASSRQFPGLAGGPWEQFF; CDR3 DNA: TGTGCCAGCAGCCGACAATTCCCGGGACTAGCGGGAGGGCCTTGGGAGCAGTTCTTC
J gene: TRBJ1-4; CDR3 length: 15; V gene: TRBV7-9; clone size: .; D gene: TRBD1; CDR3 protein: CASSQRTGYNEKLFF; CDR3 DNA: TGTGCCAGCAGCCAGCGGACAGGGTATAATGAAAAACTGTTTTTT
J gene: TRBJ1-2; CDR3 length: 13; V gene: TRBV6-5; clone size: .; D gene: .; CDR3 protein: CASRQTVNYGYTF; CDR3 DNA: TGTGCCAGTAGACAGACCGTTAACTATGGCTACACCTTC
J gene: TRBJ1-2; CDR3 length: 14; V gene: TRBV5-1; clone size: .; D gene: .; CDR3 protein: CASSLGRGAYGYTF; CDR3 DNA: TGCGCCAGCAGCTTGGGAAGAGGGGCCTATGGCTACACCTTC
J gene: TRBJ2-3; CDR3 length: 13; V gene: TRBV27; clone size: once; D gene: TRBD2; CDR3 protein: CASSFSGPDTQYF; CDR3 DNA: TGTGCCAGCAGTTTTAGCGGGCCAGATACGCAGTATTTT
J gene: TRBJ1-1; CDR3 length: 14; V gene: TRBV4-1; clone size: .; D gene: TRBD1; CDR3 protein: CASSQPRTGGEAFF; CDR3 DNA: TGCGCCAGCAGCCAACCCCGGACAGGGGGAGAAGCTTTCTTT
J gene: TRBJ2-7; CDR3 length: 14; V gene: TRBV11-2; clone size: once; D gene: TRBD2; CDR3 protein: CASSPLAGRHEQYF; CDR3 DNA: TGTGCCAGCAGCCCCCTAGCGGGCCGTCACGAGCAGTACTTC
J gene: TRBJ1-1; CDR3 length: 15; V gene: TRBV6-5; clone size: .; D gene: .; CDR3 protein: CASSYRGDLNTEAFF; CDR3 DNA: TGTGCCAGCAGTTACCGTGGGGATTTGAACACTGAAGCTTTCTTT
J gene: TRBJ1-1; CDR3 length: 15; V gene: TRBV5-6; clone size: .; D gene: .; CDR3 protein: CASSWLGGRNTEAFF; CDR3 DNA: TGTGCCAGCAGCTGGCTCGGGGGAAGGAACACTGAAGCTTTCTTT
J gene: TRBJ2-3; CDR3 length: 15; V gene: TRBV5-5; clone size: .; D gene: .; CDR3 protein: CASSPPGFNTDTQYF; CDR3 DNA: TGTGCCAGCAGCCCACCGGGATTTAACACAGATACGCAGTATTTT
J gene: TRBJ2-7; CDR3 length: 12; V gene: TRBV6-1; clone size: .; D gene: .; CDR3 protein: CASSKAPYEQYF; CDR3 DNA: TGTGCCAGCAGTAAAGCACCCTACGAGCAGTACTTC
J gene: TRBJ1-1; CDR3 length: 15; V gene: TRBV2; clone size: .; D gene: .; CDR3 protein: CASTSSPQGFTEAFF; CDR3 DNA: TGTGCCAGCACCTCGTCCCCACAGGGTTTCACTGAAGCTTTCTTT
J gene: TRBJ2-3; CDR3 length: 15; V gene: TRBV11-2; clone size: .; D gene: TRBD2; CDR3 protein: CASSFSGRAVDTQYF; CDR3 DNA: TGTGCCAGCAGCTTTAGCGGGAGGGCGGTCGATACGCAGTATTTT
J gene: TRBJ2-2; CDR3 length: 16; V gene: TRBV5-1; clone size: once; D gene: .; CDR3 protein: CASSLARTPVAGELFF; CDR3 DNA: TGCGCCAGCAGCTTGGCCCGGACTCCAGTGGCCGGGGAGCTGTTTTTT
J gene: TRBJ1-2; CDR3 length: 14; V gene: TRBV30; clone size: .; D gene: .; CDR3 protein: CAWSVGGTLHGYTF; CDR3 DNA: TGTGCCTGGAGTGTCGGCGGGACACTTCATGGCTACACCTTC
J gene: TRBJ1-2; CDR3 length: 17; V gene: TRBV5-1; clone size: .; D gene: .; CDR3 protein: CASSFLPIYRQGYGYTF; CDR3 DNA: TGCGCCAGCAGCTTCTTACCGATTTACCGCCAGGGCTATGGCTACACCTTC
J gene: TRBJ2-7; CDR3 length: 18; V gene: TRBV3-1/TRBV3-2; clone size: .; D gene: TRBD2; CDR3 protein: CASSQEWTSGTSSYEQYF; CDR3 DNA: TGTGCCAGCAGCCAAGAGTGGACTAGCGGCACCAGCTCCTACGAGCAGTACTTC
J gene: TRBJ2-1; CDR3 length: 15; V gene: TRBV5-1; clone size: .; D gene: TRBD2; CDR3 protein: CASSLSGRIGPEQFF; CDR3 DNA: TGCGCCAGCAGCCTTAGCGGGAGAATTGGTCCTGAGCAGTTCTTC
J gene: TRBJ2-4; CDR3 length: 18; V gene: TRBV18; clone size: .; D gene: TRBD1; CDR3 protein: CASSRDRDRGLAKNIQYF; CDR3 DNA: TGTGCCAGCTCACGGGACCGGGACAGGGGACTAGCCAAAAACATTCAGTACTTC
J gene: TRBJ2-3; CDR3 length: 17; V gene: TRBV2; clone size: .; D gene: TRBD1; CDR3 protein: CASIPRVGTGLTDTQYF; CDR3 DNA: TGTGCCAGCATCCCCCGGGTGGGGACAGGTTTAACAGATACGCAGTATTTT
J gene: TRBJ1-1; CDR3 length: 16; V gene: TRBV9; clone size: .; D gene: .; CDR3 protein: CASSVGTGNMNTEAFF; CDR3 DNA: TGTGCCAGCAGCGTAGGAACAGGGAACATGAACACTGAAGCTTTCTTT
J gene: TRBJ1-6; CDR3 length: 16; V gene: TRBV27; clone size: once; D gene: .; CDR3 protein: CASGTFLSSYNSPLHF; CDR3 DNA: TGTGCCAGCGGGACATTCTTGAGCTCCTATAATTCACCCCTCCACTTT
J gene: TRBJ2-2; CDR3 length: 17; V gene: TRBV3-1/TRBV3-2; clone size: .; D gene: .; CDR3 protein: CASSTRRVAANTGELFF; CDR3 DNA: TGTGCCAGCAGCACCCGCAGGGTAGCGGCGAACACCGGGGAGCTGTTTTTT
J gene: TRBJ2-3; CDR3 length: 14; V gene: TRBV7-2; clone size: .; D gene: .; CDR3 protein: CASSLLGSTDTQYF; CDR3 DNA: TGTGCCAGCAGCTTATTGGGTAGCACAGATACGCAGTATTTT
J gene: TRBJ2-7; CDR3 length: 14; V gene: TRBV2; clone size: .; D gene: .; CDR3 protein: CASSVDRSSYEQYF; CDR3 DNA: TGTGCCAGCAGTGTAGACAGGAGCTCCTACGAGCAGTACTTC
J gene: TRBJ2-7; CDR3 length: 12; V gene: TRBV2; clone size: once; D gene: .; CDR3 protein: CASGRTSYEQYF; CDR3 DNA: TGTGCCAGCGGTCGGACCTCCTACGAGCAGTACTTC
J gene: TRBJ2-5; CDR3 length: 18; V gene: TRBV21-1; clone size: .; D gene: .; CDR3 protein: CASSKNGPNGLAVMAQYF; CDR3 DNA: TGTGCCAGCAGCAAAAACGGCCCAAACGGACTAGCGGTCATGGCCCAGTACTTC
J gene: TRBJ1-6; CDR3 length: 15; V gene: TRBV13; clone size: .; D gene: .; CDR3 protein: CASSLGRVNSSPLHF; CDR3 DNA: TGTGCCAGCAGCTTAGGCAGGGTGAATAGTTCACCCCTCCACTTT
J gene: TRBJ2-7; CDR3 length: 14; V gene: TRBV2; clone size: .; D gene: TRBD2; CDR3 protein: CASRGRDASYEQYF; CDR3 DNA: TGTGCCAGCAGGGGGAGGGACGCGTCCTACGAGCAGTACTTC
J gene: TRBJ2-7; CDR3 length: 11; V gene: TRBV5-5; clone size: .; D gene: .; CDR3 protein: CASSLAQEQYF; CDR3 DNA: TGTGCCAGCAGCTTGGCACAGGAGCAGTACTTC
J gene: TRBJ1-5; CDR3 length: 13; V gene: TRBV7-9; clone size: once; D gene: .; CDR3 protein: CASSLDWDQPQHF; CDR3 DNA: TGTGCCAGCAGCTTAGACTGGGATCAGCCCCAGCATTTT
J gene: TRBJ2-7; CDR3 length: 13; V gene: TRBV5-1; clone size: .; D gene: TRBD1; CDR3 protein: CASGQGDSYEQYF; CDR3 DNA: TGCGCCAGCGGACAGGGCGATTCCTACGAGCAGTACTTC
J gene: TRBJ2-2; CDR3 length: 13; V gene: TRBV27; clone size: once; D gene: .; CDR3 protein: CASSLQGTGELFF; CDR3 DNA: TGTGCCAGCAGTTTACAGGGCACCGGGGAGCTGTTTTTT
J gene: TRBJ1-6; CDR3 length: 15; V gene: TRBV5-1; clone size: .; D gene: .; CDR3 protein: CASSLDSAYNSPLHF; CDR3 DNA: TGCGCCAGCAGCTTGGACAGCGCCTATAATTCACCCCTCCACTTT
J gene: TRBJ1-3; CDR3 length: 16; V gene: TRBV4-1; clone size: .; D gene: .; CDR3 protein: CASSQGPGLPGNTIYF; CDR3 DNA: TGCGCCAGCAGCCAGGGTCCGGGACTCCCTGGAAACACCATATATTTT
J gene: TRBJ1-1; CDR3 length: 15; V gene: TRBV5-1; clone size: .; D gene: TRBD1; CDR3 protein: CASSLVTGGITEAFF; CDR3 DNA: TGCGCCAGCAGCTTGGTGACAGGGGGCATCACTGAAGCTTTCTTT
J gene: TRBJ2-7; CDR3 length: 15; V gene: TRBV9; clone size: .; D gene: TRBD2; CDR3 protein: CASSVGAGSSYEQYF; CDR3 DNA: TGTGCCAGCAGCGTAGGAGCGGGGAGCTCCTACGAGCAGTACTTC
J gene: TRBJ2-2; CDR3 length: 15; V gene: TRBV3-1/TRBV3-2; clone size: .; D gene: .; CDR3 protein: CASSPREKGTGELFF; CDR3 DNA: TGTGCCAGCAGCCCTCGGGAGAAGGGCACCGGGGAGCTGTTTTTT
J gene: TRBJ1-2; CDR3 length: 18; V gene: TRBV28; clone size: .; D gene: .; CDR3 protein: CASSPNQPRQVHDYGYTF; CDR3 DNA: TGTGCCAGCAGTCCGAACCAACCGAGACAGGTCCATGACTATGGCTACACCTTC
J gene: TRBJ1-5; CDR3 length: 14; V gene: TRBV4-2; clone size: .; D gene: .; CDR3 protein: CASSQHLGDQPQHF; CDR3 DNA: TGTGCCAGCAGCCAGCATCTGGGCGATCAGCCCCAGCATTTT
J gene: TRBJ2-3; CDR3 length: 15; V gene: TRBV7-3; clone size: .; D gene: .; CDR3 protein: CASSLTGSWTDTQYF; CDR3 DNA: TGTGCCAGCAGCTTAACGGGTTCATGGACAGATACGCAGTATTTT
J gene: TRBJ1-5; CDR3 length: 15; V gene: TRBV27; clone size: .; D gene: .; CDR3 protein: CASRPGRSINQPQHF; CDR3 DNA: TGTGCCAGCAGACCGGGACGAAGTATCAATCAGCCCCAGCATTTT